This TCR beta chain was retrieved from a study of blood T cell repertoires in COVID-19. This CDR3 is built from 14 residues. V trimming: 3 bases; J trimming: 4 bases; junction bases outside the gene matches: 3. Germline V CDR1 and CDR2: MNHEY, SMNVEV (reference sequence). Clones were sequenced by immunoSEQ multiplex PCR, and TCRdb holds only the in-frame ones, with some missing. The sample records more than 110,000 clones, 65% to 85% being singletons. The chain is built from TRBV27 and TRBJ2-7, with 10 bases fitting TRBD1. Sequencing was carried out using peripheral blood. This clonotype was sampled from a human donor in a cohort sampled during active COVID-19. The CDR3 DNA reads TGTGCCAGCAGTTTTTGGGGACAGGGGTACGAGCAGTACTTC. Protein sequence: CASSFWGQGYEQYF.